Below are 2 T cell receptor beta chains sequenced from a single sample in a study of early T cells in non-severe SARS-CoV-2 infection. A single record per CDR3 protein comes from TCRdb applying MiXCR to the 5' RACE reads. The table lists around 60,000 distinct CDR3 sequences, roughly 12% of them singletons. The material sequenced was whole blood. These receptors all come from an adult who was a healthcare worker with PCR-confirmed SARS-CoV-2 infection or an uninfected control (not recorded which).

V gene TRBV4-1 combines with J gene TRBJ2-1; D ambiguous. There are 13 residues in the CDR3. Germline CDR1 MGHRA, CDR2 YSYEKL. V shed 1 base and J shed 3 bases, with 4 bases lying between them. Here the CDR3 reads CASSQGGYNEQFF. The CDR3 nucleotides are TGCGCCAGCAGCCAAGGCGGCTACAATGAGCAGTTCTTC.

This chain connects TRBV25-1 to TRBJ1-2, with a possible D match to TRBD1 (6 bases). The CDR3 is made up of 14 amino acids. Looked up from germline, CDR1 is MGHDK and CDR2 is SYGVNS. V was pared by 6 bases and J by 1 base, with 12 bases between. The CDR3 DNA reads TGTGCCAGCAGATCCTCAGGGGATAACTATGGCTACACCTTC. Translating gives CASRSSGDNYGYTF.